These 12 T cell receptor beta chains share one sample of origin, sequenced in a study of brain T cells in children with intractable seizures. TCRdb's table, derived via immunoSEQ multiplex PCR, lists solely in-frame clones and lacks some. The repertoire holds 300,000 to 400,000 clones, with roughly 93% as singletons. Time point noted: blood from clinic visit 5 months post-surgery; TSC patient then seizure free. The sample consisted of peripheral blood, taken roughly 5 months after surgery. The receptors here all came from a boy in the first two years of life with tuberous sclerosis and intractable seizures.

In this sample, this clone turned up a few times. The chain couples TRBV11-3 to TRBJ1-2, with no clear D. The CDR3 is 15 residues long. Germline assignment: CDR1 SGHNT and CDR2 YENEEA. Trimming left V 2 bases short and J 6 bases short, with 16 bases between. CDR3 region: CASSLHNTAVDGYTF. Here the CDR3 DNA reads TGTGCCAGCAGCTTACATAATACGGCCGTTGATGGCTACACCTTC. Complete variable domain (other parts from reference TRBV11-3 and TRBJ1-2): EAGVVQSPRYKIIEKKQPVAFWCNPISGHNTLYWYLQNLGQGPELLIRYENEEAVDDSQLPKDRFSAERLKGVDSTLKIQPAELGDSAVYLCASSLHNTAVDGYTFGSGTRLTVV.

This chain's CDR3 is CASSQWFDNEQFF. CDR3 nucleotide sequence: TGCGCCAGCAGCCAATGGTTCGACAATGAGCAGTTCTTC. The gene calls are TRBV4-1 and TRBJ2-1; D uncertain. V lost 2 bases to trimming and J lost 5 bases, with 7 bases between them. The V gene's germline CDR1 is MGHRA and CDR2 YSYEKL. This CDR3 is 13 amino acids long.

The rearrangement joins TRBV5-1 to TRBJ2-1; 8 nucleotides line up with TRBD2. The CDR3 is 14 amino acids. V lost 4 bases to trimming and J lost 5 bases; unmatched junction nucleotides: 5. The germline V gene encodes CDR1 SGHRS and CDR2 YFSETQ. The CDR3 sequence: CASSPGLDHNEQFF. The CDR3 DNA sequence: TGCGCCAGCAGCCCGGGACTAGACCACAATGAGCAGTTCTTC.

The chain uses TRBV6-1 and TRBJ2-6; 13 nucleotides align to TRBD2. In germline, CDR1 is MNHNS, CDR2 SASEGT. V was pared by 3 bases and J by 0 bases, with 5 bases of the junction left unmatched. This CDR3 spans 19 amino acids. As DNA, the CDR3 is TGTGCCAGCAGTGACGGACTAGCGGGAGTAGTCTCTGGGGCCAACGTCCTGACTTTC. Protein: CASSDGLAGVVSGANVLTF.

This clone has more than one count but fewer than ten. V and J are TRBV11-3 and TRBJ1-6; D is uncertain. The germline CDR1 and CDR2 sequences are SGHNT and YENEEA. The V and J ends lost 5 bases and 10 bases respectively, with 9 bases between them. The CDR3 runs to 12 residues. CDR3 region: CASSKSQSPLHF. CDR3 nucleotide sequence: TGTGCCAGCAGCAAATCCCAATCACCCCTCCACTTT.

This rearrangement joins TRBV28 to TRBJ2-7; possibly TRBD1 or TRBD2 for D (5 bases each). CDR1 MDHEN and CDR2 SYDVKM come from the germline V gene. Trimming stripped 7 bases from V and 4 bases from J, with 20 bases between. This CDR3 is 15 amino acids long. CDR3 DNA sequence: TGTGCCAGCACAGGGAGTGGGGTTATAAATTACGAGCAGTACTTC. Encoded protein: CASTGSGVINYEQYF.

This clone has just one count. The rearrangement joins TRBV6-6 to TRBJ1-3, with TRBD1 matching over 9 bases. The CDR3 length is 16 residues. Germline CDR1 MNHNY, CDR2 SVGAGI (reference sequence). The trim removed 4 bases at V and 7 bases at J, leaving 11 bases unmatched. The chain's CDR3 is CASSFGGQGVVNTIYF. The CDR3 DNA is TGTGCCAGCAGTTTCGGGGGACAGGGCGTAGTTAACACCATATATTTT.

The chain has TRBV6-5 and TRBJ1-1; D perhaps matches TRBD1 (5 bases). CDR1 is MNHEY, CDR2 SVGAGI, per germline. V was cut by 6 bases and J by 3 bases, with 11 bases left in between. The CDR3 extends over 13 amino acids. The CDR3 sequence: CASRATDYTEAFF. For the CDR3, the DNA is TGTGCCAGCAGAGCGACAGATTACACTGAAGCTTTCTTT.

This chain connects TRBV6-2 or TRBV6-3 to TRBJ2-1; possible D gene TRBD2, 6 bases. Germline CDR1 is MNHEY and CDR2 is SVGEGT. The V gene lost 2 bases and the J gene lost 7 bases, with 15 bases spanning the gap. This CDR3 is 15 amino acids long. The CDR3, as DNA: TGTGCCAGCAGTTACCGGCGGGGAACAGTGAATGAGCAGTTCTTC. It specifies CASSYRRGTVNEQFF.

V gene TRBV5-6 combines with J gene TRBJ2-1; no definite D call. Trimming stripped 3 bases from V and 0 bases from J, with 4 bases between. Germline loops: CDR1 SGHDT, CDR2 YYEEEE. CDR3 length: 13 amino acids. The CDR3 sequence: CASSSSSYNEQFF. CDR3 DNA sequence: TGTGCCAGCAGCTCAAGCTCCTACAATGAGCAGTTCTTC.

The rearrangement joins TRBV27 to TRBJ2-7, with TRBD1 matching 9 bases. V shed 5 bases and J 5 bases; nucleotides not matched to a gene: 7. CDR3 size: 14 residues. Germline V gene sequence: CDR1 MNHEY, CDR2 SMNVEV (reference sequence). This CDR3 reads CASSPGTGFHEQYF. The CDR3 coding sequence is TGTGCCAGCAGTCCCGGGACAGGGTTCCACGAGCAGTACTTC.

The CDR3 bases are TGCAGCGTTGCGAGCGACAGGGGTTTGAGTGGCTACACCTTC. Protein sequence: CSVASDRGLSGYTF. The V gene is TRBV29-1, the J gene TRBJ1-2; 8 bases are shared with TRBD1. Trimming removed 4 bases from V and 7 bases from J; junction bases left unmatched: 11. This CDR3 has 14 amino acids. The V gene's germline CDR1 is SQVTM and CDR2 ANQGSEA.